Reported below is one T cell receptor (beta chain). Compared with germline, one end of the junction differs, possibly owing to a read error. With a J-beta primer mix and a sample-barcoded 5' primer, a second PCR ran 7 to 11 cycles. Each TCR beta cDNA got a 12-nucleotide random molecular identifier. TCRdb called the 5' RACE reads again in MiXCR, with one record for every CDR3 protein. The table lists about 1.1 million distinct CDR3 sequences, around two fifths of them singletons, with around 14% in the top ten. The donors, healthy Caucasians from Russia, were aged roughly 6 to 95. They isolated at least 6 million PBMCs from each sample. The data derive from a study of blood T cells in healthy people across ages. Looked up from germline, CDR1 is LGHDT and CDR2 is YNNKEL (reference sequence). CDR3 length equals 14 residues.

Material: blood. The chain uses TRBV3-1 and TRBJ2-3; maybe TRBD1 (5 bases). This receptor was taken from a young man in good health. The CDR3 nucleotides read TGTGCCAGCAGCCAAGCACAGGTAGGAGATACGCGGTATTTT. It codes for CASSQAQVGDTRYF.